This entry lists 23 T cell receptor beta chains sequenced from one sample in a study of PD-L1 blockade in urothelial cancer. The assay was immunoSEQ multiplex PCR, and TCRdb's table has in-frame clones only and misses some. The sample lists about 48,000 clones; about 86% were seen once. Described time point: peripheral blood 6 weeks after treatment start. The material sequenced was PBMCs, taken around atezolizumab (anti-PD-L1) treatment. The source is a man in his 60s with urothelial cancer.

The chain has TRBV6-6 and TRBJ1-5; D gene unclear. CDR1 MNHNY and CDR2 SVGAGI come from the germline V gene (reference sequence). This CDR3 is 15 amino acids long. Trimming took off 5 bases at V and 0 bases at J, with 11 bases between the two ends. CDR3 protein: CASSTSRGSNQPQHF. CDR3 nucleotide sequence: TGTGCCAGCAGTACCTCCCGGGGTAGCAATCAGCCCCAGCATTTT.

This sequence joins TRBV11-2 and TRBJ2-7; tentatively, D is TRBD2 (5 bases). Between the trimmed V and J ends, which lost 4 bases and 3 bases, there was a span of 10 bases. The CDR3 has 13 residues. CDR1 and CDR2 from the germline V gene are SGHAT and FQNNGV. The CDR3 sequence is CASSWAGNYEQYF. The CDR3 DNA sequence: TGTGCCAGCAGCTGGGCCGGGAACTACGAGCAGTACTTC.

The chain is built from TRBV12-5 and TRBJ1-5; D call uncertain. The V gene lost 9 bases and the J gene lost 5 bases, with 14 bases spanning the gap. CDR1 and CDR2 from the germline V gene are LGHNT and FRNRAP. The CDR3 loop spans 13 amino acids. The CDR3: CASATESYQPQHF. Here the CDR3 DNA reads TGTGCTAGCGCTACGGAGTCGTATCAGCCCCAGCATTTT.

This clone occurred a few times. The CDR3 coding sequence is TGTGCCAGCAGCCAAGCCTACGCGGGGGGCGTGTCGGGGGAGCTGTTTTTT. Its protein product is CASSQAYAGGVSGELFF. The chain employs TRBV4-2 and TRBJ2-2, with TRBD2 matching over 8 bases. With 1 base clipped from V and 8 bases from J, the junction kept 12 bases outside the gene matches. The germline V gene encodes CDR1 LGHNA and CDR2 YNFKEQ. The CDR3 has 17 amino acids.

V and J are TRBV6-5 and TRBJ2-1; the match to TRBD2 covers 8 bases. This CDR3 has 15 amino acids. The germline gives CDR1 MNHEY, CDR2 SVGAGI. Trimming cost V 4 bases and J 8 bases; bases outside gene matches: 10. CDR3 loop: CASSSPGGARDEQFF. Here the CDR3 DNA reads TGTGCCAGCAGTTCCCCGGGGGGGGCGCGGGATGAGCAGTTCTTC.

The V and J genes are TRBV13 and TRBJ1-2; a weak D match, TRBD1 (5 bases). V gave up 0 bases and J gave up 12 bases, with 14 bases separating them. This CDR3 has 13 amino acids. Germline V lookup: CDR1 PRHDT, CDR2 FYEKMQ (reference sequence). CDR3 DNA sequence: TGTGCCAGCAGCTTAGGCCGACGGGGGGGAAACACCTTC. This codes for CASSLGRRGGNTF.

V gene TRBV19 combines with J gene TRBJ2-7; tentative D call: TRBD1 (5 bases). Germline V gene data show CDR1 as LNHDA and CDR2 as SQIVND (reference sequence). Trimming removed 3 bases from V and 3 bases from J, with 27 bases in between. This CDR3 region has 19 residues. CDR3 DNA: TGTGCCAGTAGTATCATCCCTCCCTTCCAAGGGGATTTAGGCTACGAGCAGTACTTC. Residues: CASSIIPPFQGDLGYEQYF.

The chain uses TRBV7-2 and TRBJ2-1; 10 nucleotides match TRBD2. The V gene's germline CDR1 is SGHTA and CDR2 FQGNSA. This CDR3 contains 15 residues. Trimming removed 1 base from V and 9 bases from J; junction bases left unmatched: 6. The CDR3 loop is CASSLEAGGRSEQFF. The CDR3 DNA reads as TGTGCCAGCAGCTTAGAAGCGGGGGGGCGGAGTGAGCAGTTCTTC. The whole variable domain, remainder taken from reference TRBV7-2 and TRBJ2-1, is GAGVSQSPSNKVTEKGKDVELRCDPISGHTALYWYRQSLGQGLEFLIYFQGNSAPDKSGLPSDRFSAERTGGSVSTLTIQRTQQEDSAVYLCASSLEAGGRSEQFFGPGTRLTVL.

J is TRBJ2-3 and V is TRBV5-4; D unresolved. The CDR3 covers 17 residues. V shed 0 bases and J shed 6 bases, with 20 bases lying between them. The germline V gene encodes CDR1 SGHNT and CDR2 YYREEE (reference sequence). CDR3 DNA: TGTGCCAGCAGCTTGGGTACCCACAGAACTTCACAGGATACGCAGTATTTT. Residues: CASSLGTHRTSQDTQYF.

The chain couples TRBV5-6 to TRBJ2-3; the D is unclear. The CDR3 contains 16 residues. Trimming cost V 0 bases and J 4 bases, with 15 bases left between them. CDR1 and CDR2 (germline): SGHDT, YYEEEE. The CDR3 DNA reads as TGTGCCAGCAGCTTGGCCTTAGAATACCGGTCAGATACGCAGTATTTT. It yields the protein CASSLALEYRSDTQYF.

Here the CDR3 DNA reads TGTGCCAGCAGCTTAGACGACAGAAATAATGAAAAACTGTTTTTT. It specifies CASSLDDRNNEKLFF. This chain uses TRBV11-1 with TRBJ1-4; possible D gene TRBD1, 5 bases. The V gene's germline CDR1 is SGHAT and CDR2 FQDESV (reference sequence). Trimming pared 1 base from V and 4 bases from J, leaving 10 bases between. This CDR3 comprises 15 residues.

The chain employs TRBV10-3 and TRBJ1-1; a weak D match, TRBD1 (6 bases). Germline CDR1 and CDR2: ENHRY and SYGVKD. The germline V and J ends were trimmed by 2 bases and 4 bases, with 11 bases remaining between them. The CDR3 covers 14 residues. The CDR3 protein is CAISEVAGATEAFF. CDR3 DNA sequence: TGTGCCATCAGTGAGGTTGCGGGGGCCACTGAAGCTTTCTTT.

The chain couples TRBV6-4 to TRBJ1-2, with D maybe TRBD1 (6 bases). Trimming stripped 4 bases from V and 8 bases from J, with 23 bases between. Germline-derived CDR1 and CDR2 are MRHNA and SNTAGT. This CDR3 region has 16 residues. CDR3 nucleotide sequence: TGTGCCAGCAGTGCGACCGGGACAACCACAACGCGGGGCTACACCTTC. It codes for CASSATGTTTTRGYTF.

The chain recombines TRBV9 with TRBJ1-5; D unclear. Per the germline V gene, CDR1 is SGDLS and CDR2 is YYNGEE. Trimming cost V 4 bases and J 0 bases, with 5 bases left between them. This CDR3 spans 13 amino acids. The CDR3 sequence: CASSLYSNQPQHF. DNA of the CDR3: TGTGCCAGCAGCCTGTATAGCAATCAGCCCCAGCATTTT.

The chain uses TRBV14 and TRBJ1-3, with TRBD1 as a possible D gene (6 bases). Per germline, CDR1 SGHDN and CDR2 FVKESK. The length of the CDR3 is 15 residues. Trimming pared 4 bases from V and 0 bases from J, leaving 10 bases between. This CDR3 is CASSRNRASGNTIYF. The CDR3 nucleotides are TGTGCCAGCAGCCGCAACAGGGCCTCTGGAAACACCATATATTTT.

The chain joins TRBV19 to TRBJ1-5; unclear D gene. Trimming took 5 bases from V and 5 from J, leaving 13 bases between them. Germline V gene lookup returns CDR1 LNHDA and CDR2 SQIVND (reference sequence). The CDR3 loop spans 14 amino acids. CDR3 sequence (DNA): TGTGCCAGTAGTCCAACCCAGGACTATCAGCCCCAGCATTTT. As protein: CASSPTQDYQPQHF.

This chain links TRBV4-2 with TRBJ1-1; D call uncertain. The length of the CDR3 is 15 residues. Germline V gives CDR1 LGHNA, CDR2 YNFKEQ. Trimming removed 1 base from V and 6 bases from J, with 15 bases in between. The chain's CDR3 is CASSQVIEGTSEAFF. CDR3 sequence (DNA): TGTGCCAGCAGCCAAGTGATTGAGGGAACCTCTGAAGCTTTCTTT.

This sequence joins TRBV29-1 and TRBJ2-3; D uncertain. The CDR3 extends over 13 amino acids. Germline CDR1 SQVTM, CDR2 ANQGSEA. Trimming shortened V by 4 bases and J by 5 bases, and 13 bases separated the two germline ends. In DNA form, the CDR3 reads TGCAGCGTTGTTCCCTTACAGCTAGATACGCAGTATTTT. Encoded protein: CSVVPLQLDTQYF.

V usage is TRBV4-2 and J usage is TRBJ2-5; TRBD2 agrees at 13 bases. J was trimmed by 3 bases and V by 1 base; bases with no gene match: 5. Germline V gives CDR1 LGHNA, CDR2 YNFKEQ. This CDR3 has 17 amino acids. CDR3 sequence reads: CASSQALGLAGKETQYF. Here the CDR3 DNA reads TGTGCCAGCAGCCAAGCCCTGGGACTAGCGGGGAAAGAGACCCAGTACTTC.

This chain joins TRBV30 and TRBJ1-1, with no clear D. Between the trimmed V and J ends, which lost 0 bases and 1 base, there was a span of 12 bases. CDR1 is GTSNPN and CDR2 is SVGIG in the germline V gene (reference sequence). This CDR3 has 15 amino acids. The CDR3 DNA sequence: TGTGCCTGGAGTGTTTTGGGCAACAGGAACACTGAAGCTTTCTTT. Translation: CAWSVLGNRNTEAFF.

The genes are TRBV6-6 and TRBJ2-3; D unresolved. Trimming took off 5 bases at V and 2 bases at J, with 11 bases between the two ends. The length of the CDR3 is 14 residues. CDR1 MNHNY and CDR2 SVGAGI come from the germline V gene (reference sequence). CDR3 residues: CASSEKSPTDTQYF. DNA of the CDR3: TGTGCCAGCAGTGAGAAATCCCCCACAGATACGCAGTATTTT.

In this sample, this clone turned up a few times. The chain couples TRBV6-6 to TRBJ2-1; 9 positions agree with TRBD2. Germline lookup yields CDR1 MNHNY and CDR2 SVGAGI (reference sequence). After removal of 7 bases from V and 7 bases from J, the junction contained 11 bases not matched to a gene. CDR3 size: 15 residues. CDR3 in DNA: TGTGCCAGCATCCAGGGAGCGGGGGGCAAAAATGAGCAGTTCTTC. Translated: CASIQGAGGKNEQFF.

The rearrangement joins TRBV2 to TRBJ2-2; TRBD1 might be the D (5 bases). The CDR3 totals 14 residues. With 6 bases removed from V and 1 base from J, the gap between germline ends came to 9 bases. Germline values: CDR1 SNHLY, CDR2 FYNNEI. The chain's CDR3 is CASRQTENTGELFF. The DNA for the CDR3 is TGTGCCAGCAGACAGACAGAGAACACCGGGGAGCTGTTTTTT.